The clone carrying this T cell receptor beta chain was recorded a few times. Its target is unknown. The data originate from a study of CD8 T cells in ankylosing spondylitis. Whole-study findings and limits: Disease-linked clones were reportedly significantly enriched in matched ankylosing spondylitis synovial fluid.

Each CDR3 protein gets one entry after TCRdb re-called the 5' RACE reads with MiXCR. Altogether 340,000 or so distinct CDR3 sequences are present, roughly 14% being singletons, with the ten largest covering about 1.1%. V was pared by 10 bases and J by 1 base, with 10 bases between. CDR3 length: 12 residues. Per the germline V gene, CDR1 is ENHRY and CDR2 is SYGVKD. The chain is built from TRBV10-3 and TRBJ1-1, with TRBD1 as a possible D gene (5 bases). Sample: blood, either unsorted or a sorted T cell fraction (not recorded which). The clonotype comes from a male donor with ankylosing spondylitis or in good health (not recorded which). The CDR3 loop is CATATANTEAFF. CDR3 sequence (DNA): TGTGCCACCGCGACAGCGAACACTGAAGCTTTCTTT.